Listed below are T cell receptor beta chains from one sample, sequenced in a study of T cells in Graves' hyperthyroidism and ophthalmopathy. TCRdb recomputed calls from the multiplex PCR reads with MiXCR, one row per CDR3 protein. The table shows 300,000 to 350,000 distinct CDR3 sequences, with under 25% occurring only once. Sequencing used blood. Receptors originate from a woman between 50 and 59 years old with Graves' hyperthyroidism. Both conserved end residues are part of each CDR3. Fields, in order: J gene, D gene, V gene, clone size, CDR3 protein, CDR3 DNA. D genes are given only for firm matches. Clone size is not always given. Where it is, it says once, few, many or a class for expanded clones.

TRBJ2-4 NA TRBV2 many CASSEEGRTDVAKNIQYF TGTGCCAGCAGTGAAGAGGGGAGGACCGACGTAGCCAAAAACATTCAGTACTTC
TRBJ1-1 NA TRBV28 NA CASSPGLRVAFF TGTGCCAGCAGTCCGGGACTGCGTGTAGCTTTCTTT
TRBJ2-5 NA TRBV7-2 NA CASSRTRFETQYF TGTGCCAGCAGCCGGACCCGTTTTGAGACCCAGTACTTC
TRBJ2-7 NA TRBV20-1 NA CSARDLLKSSYEQYF TGCAGTGCTAGAGATCTTCTGAAGAGCTCCTACGAGCAGTACTTC
TRBJ2-1 NA TRBV28 many CASRTIGNEQFF TGTGCCAGCAGGACCATCGGCAATGAGCAGTTCTTC
TRBJ2-7 NA TRBV7-9 many CASSLDHYEQYF TGTGCCAGCAGCTTGGACCACTACGAGCAGTACTTC
TRBJ1-5 TRBD1 TRBV2 many CASSTDRGRGNQPQHF TGTGCCAGCAGTACGGACAGGGGGAGAGGCAATCAGCCCCAGCATTTT
TRBJ1-2 NA TRBV12-3/TRBV12-4 many CASSPTGRGTF TGTGCCAGCAGCCCTACAGGGAGAGGGACCTTC
TRBJ2-5 NA TRBV5-1 few CASSLEQGGVETQYF TGCGCCAGCAGCTTGGAGCAGGGTGGGGTGGAGACCCAGTACTTC
TRBJ2-1 TRBD1 TRBV5-1 many CASTWGDRGFSSYNEQFF TGCGCCAGCACCTGGGGGGACAGGGGCTTTAGCTCCTACAATGAGCAGTTCTTC
TRBJ1-5 NA TRBV2 many CASSVRGGSNQPQHF TGTGCCAGCAGTGTGAGGGGGGGATCTAATCAGCCCCAGCATTTT
TRBJ2-6 NA TRBV11-2 many CASSLVGPSSGANVLTF TGTGCCAGCAGCTTAGTCGGACCGTCCTCTGGGGCCAACGTCCTGACTTTC
TRBJ1-4 NA TRBV20-1 NA CSARDHVGLEKLFF TGCAGTGCTAGAGATCACGTAGGGCTTGAAAAACTGTTTTTT
TRBJ2-7 NA TRBV5-1 NA CASSATTPYEQYF TGCGCCAGCAGCGCTACCACCCCTTACGAGCAGTACTTC